The present entry profiles one TCR beta chain with its context. This record comes from a study of blood T cell repertoires in COVID-19. Repertoires were generated with immunoSEQ multiplex PCR, while TCRdb's copy carries only in-frame clones and drops some. The sample includes 120,000 to 150,000 clones, around 80% of them seen just once. CDR1 and CDR2 from the germline V gene are SGHRS and YFSETQ. The CDR3 has 14 amino acids. The V end lost 6 bases, the J end lost 6 bases, and 15 bases lay between the germline ends. The sample consisted of peripheral blood. The source is a human donor with acute or convalescent COVID-19. The donor label of this sample is uncertain. The chain links TRBV5-1 to TRBJ2-2; no reliable D call. This CDR3 reads CASISGGTAGELFF. CDR3 bases: TGCGCCAGCATATCGGGTGGAACGGCCGGGGAGCTGTTTTTT.